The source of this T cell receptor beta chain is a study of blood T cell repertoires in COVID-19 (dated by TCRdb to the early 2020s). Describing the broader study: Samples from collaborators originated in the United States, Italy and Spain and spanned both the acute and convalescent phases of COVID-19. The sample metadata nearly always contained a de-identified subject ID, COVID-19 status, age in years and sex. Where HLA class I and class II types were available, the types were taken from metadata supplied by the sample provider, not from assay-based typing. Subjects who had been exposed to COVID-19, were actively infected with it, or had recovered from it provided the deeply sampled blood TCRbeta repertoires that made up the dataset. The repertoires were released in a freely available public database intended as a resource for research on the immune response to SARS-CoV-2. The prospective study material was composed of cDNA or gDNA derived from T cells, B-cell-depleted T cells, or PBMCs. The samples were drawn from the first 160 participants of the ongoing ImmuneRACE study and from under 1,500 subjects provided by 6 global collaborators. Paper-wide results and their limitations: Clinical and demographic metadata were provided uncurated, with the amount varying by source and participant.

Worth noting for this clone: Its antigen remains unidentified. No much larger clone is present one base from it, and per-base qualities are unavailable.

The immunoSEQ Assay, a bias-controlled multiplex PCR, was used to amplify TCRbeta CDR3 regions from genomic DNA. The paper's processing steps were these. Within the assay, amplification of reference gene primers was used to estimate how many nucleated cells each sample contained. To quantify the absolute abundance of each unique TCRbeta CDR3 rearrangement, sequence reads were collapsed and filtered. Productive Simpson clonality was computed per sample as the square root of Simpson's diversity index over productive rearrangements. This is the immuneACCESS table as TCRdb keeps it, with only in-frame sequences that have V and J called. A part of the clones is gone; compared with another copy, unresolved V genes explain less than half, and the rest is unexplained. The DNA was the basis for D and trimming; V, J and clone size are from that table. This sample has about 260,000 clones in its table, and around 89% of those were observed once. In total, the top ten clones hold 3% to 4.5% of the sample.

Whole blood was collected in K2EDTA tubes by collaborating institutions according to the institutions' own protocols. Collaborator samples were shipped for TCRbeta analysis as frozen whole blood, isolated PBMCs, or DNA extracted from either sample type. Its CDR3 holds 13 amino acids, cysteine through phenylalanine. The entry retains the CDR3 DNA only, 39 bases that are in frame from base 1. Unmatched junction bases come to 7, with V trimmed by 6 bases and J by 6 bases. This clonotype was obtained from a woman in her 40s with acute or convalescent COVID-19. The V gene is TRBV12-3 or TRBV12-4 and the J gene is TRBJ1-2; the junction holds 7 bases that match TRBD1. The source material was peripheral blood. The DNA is TGTGCCAGCAGCAACAGGGGCCATGATGGCTACACCTTC. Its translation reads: CASSNRGHDGYTF.